Below are 22 T cell receptor beta chains sequenced from a single sample in a study of T-cell memory formation after mild COVID-19. MiXCR, applied by TCRdb to the 5' RACE reads, yields one record per CDR3 protein. The sample gives 300,000 to 400,000 distinct CDR3 sequences, 13% to 15% of which show up once; around a fifth is in the top ten. Material for sequencing was PBMCs or a T cell subset sorted from them (not recorded which). The receptor source for this set is a man aged 18 to 29 who had mild COVID-19 (a few samples of this study predate the infection). Cell type and time point are not known.

This clonotype has just a few counts. One end of the junction fails to match germline, which may point to a read error. This chain's CDR3 is CASSSAHGTGELFF. In nucleotides, the CDR3 is TGTGCTAGCAGCTCAGCCCATGGCACCGGGGAGCTGTTTTTT. The J gene is TRBJ2-2, the V gene TRBV7-7; D unresolved. Germline assignment: CDR1 SSHAT and CDR2 FNYEAQ (reference sequence). This CDR3 spans 14 amino acids.

This rearrangement joins TRBV28 to TRBJ2-1; TRBD2 agrees at 9 bases. The germline gives CDR1 MDHEN, CDR2 SYDVKM. After removal of 6 bases from V and 9 bases from J, the junction contained 15 bases not matched to a gene. This CDR3 is built from 16 residues. CDR3 sequence: CASSHPWRGGSVEQFF. Here the CDR3 DNA reads TGTGCCAGCAGCCACCCATGGCGGGGGGGCTCGGTTGAGCAGTTCTTC.

This clonotype appeared many times. The rearrangement joins TRBV5-1 to TRBJ2-3, with D hard to call. The CDR3 sequence is 10 residues long. Per the germline V gene, CDR1 is SGHRS and CDR2 is YFSETQ. Between the trimmed V and J ends, which lost 8 bases and 5 bases, there was a span of 6 bases. Here the CDR3 DNA reads TGCGCCAGGCCGGGAGATACGCAGTATTTT. Amino acid sequence: CARPGDTQYF.

This clonotype was picked up many times. V gene TRBV12-3 or TRBV12-4 combines with J gene TRBJ2-3, with D possibly matching TRBD1 (6 bases). CDR3 length: 13 amino acids. V was trimmed by 4 bases and J by 8 bases, leaving 13 bases between them. The CDR3 spells CASSYGSQGTQYF. CDR3 in DNA: TGTGCCAGCAGTTACGGGTCACAGGGTACGCAGTATTTT.

The chain combines TRBV6-5 with TRBJ2-3, with D unclear. CDR3 size: 12 residues. Germline V CDR1 and CDR2: MNHEY, SVGAGI. Between the trimmed V and J ends, which lost 6 bases and 3 bases, there was a span of 7 bases. The CDR3 is CASRSTTDTQYF. CDR3 bases: TGTGCCAGCAGGTCCACTACAGATACGCAGTATTTT.

This clonotype was counted a few times. The chain recombines TRBV18 with TRBJ2-3, with 7 bases matching TRBD2. Trimming removed 4 bases from V and 2 bases from J; junction bases left unmatched: 9. Germline loops: CDR1 KGHSH, CDR2 LQKENI. This CDR3 contains 16 residues. The CDR3 protein is CASSRVLAVSTDTQYF. The DNA of the CDR3 is TGTGCCAGCTCACGGGTCCTAGCGGTATCCACAGATACGCAGTATTTT.

In this sample, this clonotype turned up a few times. The V call is TRBV7-3, the J call TRBJ2-2; TRBD2 is a possible D gene (5 bases). This CDR3 comprises 13 residues. V shed 5 bases and J shed 4 bases, with 8 bases lying between them. CDR1 and CDR2 from the germline V gene are SGHTA and FQGTGA. The CDR3 DNA is TGTGCCAGCAGCCCTGCGGGCACCGGGGAGCTGTTTTTT. Residues: CASSPAGTGELFF.

The chain combines TRBV27 with TRBJ2-1; D is tentatively TRBD1 or TRBD2 (5 bases each). V shed 3 bases and J shed 1 base, with 10 bases lying between them. Germline CDR1 is MNHEY and CDR2 is SMNVEV (reference sequence). The length of the CDR3 is 15 residues. As DNA, the CDR3 is TGTGCCAGCAGTTTTCTGGGACGGTCCTACAATGAGCAGTTCTTC. This sequence encodes CASSFLGRSYNEQFF.

The chain links TRBV10-3 to TRBJ2-7; D remains unclear. In germline, CDR1 is ENHRY, CDR2 SYGVKD. V was trimmed by 0 bases and J by 4 bases, leaving 13 bases between them. This CDR3 comprises 15 residues. The CDR3 protein is CAISESEHESYEQYF. The CDR3 DNA is TGTGCCATCAGTGAGTCGGAACATGAAAGTTACGAGCAGTACTTC.

The V gene is TRBV7-8, the J gene TRBJ1-5, with 9 nucleotides matching TRBD1. Per the germline V gene, CDR1 is SGHVS and CDR2 is FQNEAQ. CDR3 length: 15 amino acids. Trimming took 8 bases from V and 2 from J; bases not matched to a gene: 7. The CDR3 coding sequence is TGTGCCAGCCCGGGGACAGGGTTTGGCAATCAGCCCCAGCATTTT. It translates to CASPGTGFGNQPQHF.

This clonotype was found a few times. The chain couples TRBV20-1 to TRBJ2-7; 8 nucleotides match TRBD1. The CDR3 loop spans 15 amino acids. Germline trimming cut 6 bases from V and 2 bases from J; bases unmatched to any gene: 12. Germline V gene data show CDR1 as DFQATT and CDR2 as SNEGSKA (reference sequence). The CDR3 is CSAPGRTGNPYEQYV. The CDR3 DNA reads as TGCAGTGCCCCGGGTCGGACAGGGAATCCCTACGAGCAGTACGTC.

This clonotype was counted only a few times. The rearrangement joins TRBV4-3 to TRBJ2-7; 9 positions match TRBD1. In germline, CDR1 is LGHNA, CDR2 YSLEER. V shed 0 bases, J shed 3 bases, and the junction held 6 bases outside the gene matches. This CDR3 is 16 amino acids long. CDR3 DNA: TGCGCCAGCAGCCAAGAATTTGCGGGACAGGGCTACGAGCAGTACTTC. Translating gives CASSQEFAGQGYEQYF.

This clonotype was found a few times. The rearrangement joins TRBV6-6 to TRBJ1-2; D call uncertain. With 5 bases removed from V and 1 base from J, the gap between germline ends came to 8 bases. The germline V gene encodes CDR1 MNHNY and CDR2 SVGAGI (reference sequence). The CDR3 extends over 13 amino acids. CDR3 DNA sequence: TGTGCCAGCAGTGTTGAGGGTAACTATGGCTACACCTTC. Protein sequence: CASSVEGNYGYTF.

There are many counts of this clonotype. At one end, the junction sequence differs from germline, possibly due to a read error. The chain uses TRBV20-1 and TRBJ2-1; D is unresolved. Germline V CDR1 and CDR2: DFQATT, SNEGSKA (reference sequence). The CDR3 consists of 13 residues. CDR3 nucleotides: TGCAGTGCAAGAGTCTCGGCAGGAGCTGAGCAGTTCTTC. Its translation: CSARVSAGAEQFF.

This chain uses TRBV7-9 with TRBJ1-5; maybe TRBD1 (6 bases). The CDR3 is 13 amino acids. Germline V gene sequence: CDR1 SEHNR, CDR2 FQNEAQ (reference sequence). Trimming removed 5 bases at V and 9 bases at J, with 14 bases between. The CDR3 protein is CASSPGAAGPQHF. The CDR3 nucleotides read TGTGCCAGCAGCCCAGGGGCAGCGGGGCCCCAGCATTTT. Looking up the rest from reference TRBV7-9 and TRBJ1-5 gives the full variable domain: DTGVSQNPRHKITKRGQNVTFRCDPISEHNRLYWYRQTLGQGPEFLTYFQNEAQLEKSRLLSDRFSAERPKGSFSTLEIQRTEQGDSAMYLCASSPGAAGPQHFGDGTRLSIL.

This clonotype was seen a single time. The chain joins TRBV12-3 or TRBV12-4 to TRBJ1-5; D possibly corresponds to TRBD1 (6 bases). Trimming pared 6 bases from V and 2 bases from J, leaving 17 bases between. The CDR3 is 16 amino acids. CDR3 DNA sequence: TGTGCCAGCAGACCTTGGGGGCAGGGGCGCAATCAGCCCCAGCATTTT. Its protein product is CASRPWGQGRNQPQHF.

The chain carries TRBV7-2 and TRBJ1-5; D is unclear. Trimming took 5 bases from V and 2 from J, leaving 16 bases between them. Germline-derived CDR1 and CDR2 are SGHTA and FQGNSA. The CDR3 length is 16 residues. CDR3 residues: CASSPNYIAGNQPQHF. The CDR3, as DNA: TGTGCCAGCAGCCCCAACTATATCGCGGGCAATCAGCCCCAGCATTTT.

The CDR3 DNA reads TGTGCCAGCAGTTACTCGACAGCCCCACACTATGGCTACACCTTC. It yields the protein CASSYSTAPHYGYTF. This chain links TRBV6-2 or TRBV6-3 with TRBJ1-2; a weak D match, TRBD1 (5 bases). The CDR3 consists of 15 residues. The germline V and J ends were trimmed by 0 bases and 3 bases, with 11 bases remaining between them. Germline V gene data show CDR1 as MNHEY and CDR2 as SVGEGT.

This clonotype has a handful of counts. The chain combines TRBV5-1 with TRBJ1-1; 7 bases map to TRBD1. CDR3 length: 14 residues. The V gene end was trimmed by 3 bases and the J gene end by 3 bases; junction bases not matched to a gene: 5. Germline CDR1 and CDR2: SGHRS and YFSETQ. CDR3 sequence reads: CASSSGQQDTEAFF. CDR3 in DNA: TGCGCCAGCAGCTCGGGACAGCAGGACACTGAAGCTTTCTTT.

CDR3 amino acids: CASSSSSGPPDTQYF. CDR3 DNA: TGTGCCAGCAGCTCCAGCAGCGGGCCTCCGGATACGCAGTATTTT. The chain recombines TRBV7-9 with TRBJ2-3; D possibly corresponds to TRBD2 (6 bases). The CDR3 extends over 15 amino acids. Trimming cost V 4 bases and J 6 bases, with 17 bases left between them. Looked up from germline, CDR1 is SEHNR and CDR2 is FQNEAQ (reference sequence).

This chain connects TRBV20-1 to TRBJ2-5; the D gene is possibly TRBD2 (6 bases). The CDR3 runs to 13 residues. The germline gives CDR1 DFQATT, CDR2 SNEGSKA (reference sequence). With 6 bases removed from V and 5 bases from J, the gap between germline ends came to 16 bases. The CDR3 sequence: CSASRLVRETQYF. Written as DNA, the CDR3 is TGCAGTGCGTCCAGACTAGTTCGGGAGACCCAGTACTTC.

This clonotype was seen only a few times. This rearrangement joins TRBV9 to TRBJ2-3, with D unresolved. Trimming removed 3 bases from V and 2 bases from J, with 10 bases in between. This CDR3 is built from 14 residues. Germline lookup yields CDR1 SGDLS and CDR2 YYNGEE. CDR3 protein: CASSGQETTDTQYF. The DNA of the CDR3 is TGTGCCAGCAGCGGACAAGAAACCACAGATACGCAGTATTTT. The full variable domain, its missing parts supplied by reference TRBV9 and TRBJ2-3, is DSGVTQTPKHLITATGQRVTLRCSPRSGDLSVYWYQQSLDQGLQFLIQYYNGEERAKGNILERFSAQQFPDLHSELNLSSLELGDSALYFCASSGQETTDTQYFGPGTRLTVL.